This T cell receptor (beta chain) is from a study of cytomegalovirus exposure and HLA in healthy donors. PCR involved 60 Vbeta and 13 Jbeta primers. Clones were read by immunoSEQ multiplex PCR, and TCRdb kept only the in-frame ones, dropping some. The sample includes about 120,000 clones, around four fifths of them seen just once. The CDR3 extends over 19 amino acids. Germline V gene data show CDR1 as SGHNT and CDR2 as YENEEA. V lost 6 bases to trimming and J lost 2 bases; unmatched junction nucleotides: 15. Sample: PBMCs. This rearrangement joins TRBV11-3 to TRBJ2-2; TRBD2 matches 10 bases. This clonotype was sampled from a woman in her 40s in good health and CMV-seropositive. The chain's CDR3 is CASSPPPLAGVGNTGELFF. CDR3 in DNA: TGTGCCAGCAGTCCGCCCCCTCTAGCGGGAGTGGGAAACACCGGGGAGCTGTTTTTT.